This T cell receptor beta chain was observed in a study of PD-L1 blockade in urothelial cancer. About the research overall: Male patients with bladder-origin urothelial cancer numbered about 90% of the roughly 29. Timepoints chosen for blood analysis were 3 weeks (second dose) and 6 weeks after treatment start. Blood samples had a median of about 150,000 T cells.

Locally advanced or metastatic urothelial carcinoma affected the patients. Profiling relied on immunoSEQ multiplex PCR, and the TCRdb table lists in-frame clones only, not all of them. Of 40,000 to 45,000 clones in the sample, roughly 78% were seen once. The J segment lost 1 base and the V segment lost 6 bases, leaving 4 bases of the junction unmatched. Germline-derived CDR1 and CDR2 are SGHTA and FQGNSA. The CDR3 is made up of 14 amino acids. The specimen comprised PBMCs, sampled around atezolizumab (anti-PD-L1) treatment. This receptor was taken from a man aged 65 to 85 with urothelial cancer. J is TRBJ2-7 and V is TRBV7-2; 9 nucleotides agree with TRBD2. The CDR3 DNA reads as TGTGCCAGCAGGGTGACTAGCGGATCCTACGAGCAGTACTTC. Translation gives CASRVTSGSYEQYF.